These 6 T cell receptor beta chains came from one sample sequenced in a study of blood T cell repertoires in COVID-19. Sequencing used immunoSEQ multiplex PCR; TCRdb keeps in-frame clones, though not all of them. The table has 90,000 to 120,000 clones, roughly 92% seen once. Sequenced input: peripheral blood. The receptor source for this set is a man aged 70-80 years with acute or convalescent COVID-19.

The chain has TRBV11-2 and TRBJ2-2; TRBD1 aligns across 9 bases. V lost 6 bases to trimming and J lost 5 bases; unmatched junction nucleotides: 7. Per the germline V gene, CDR1 is SGHAT and CDR2 is FQNNGV. The CDR3 totals 15 residues. This CDR3 reads CASSIQGASTGELFF. In DNA, the CDR3 is TGTGCCAGCAGTATACAGGGGGCAAGTACCGGGGAGCTGTTTTTT.

The gene calls are TRBV5-6 and TRBJ1-2; TRBD1 matches at 9 bases. The V segment lost 0 bases and the J segment 2 bases; nucleotides outside the gene matches: 2. The CDR3 is made up of 15 amino acids. The germline V gene has CDR1 SGHDT and CDR2 YYEEEE. The DNA of the CDR3 is TGTGCCAGCAGCTTGGACGGGACAGGGAACTATGGCTACACCTTC. Amino acid sequence: CASSLDGTGNYGYTF.

In its sample, this clone was seen a few times. This chain joins TRBV29-1 and TRBJ2-7; possibly TRBD2 for D (5 bases). The ends were cut back, 6 bases at V and 4 bases at J, with 19 bases in the middle. This CDR3 is 14 amino acids long. The germline CDR1 and CDR2 sequences are SQVTM and ANQGSEA. For the CDR3, the DNA is TGCAGCGTCCTCAGAGGGAACAGCAATTACGAGCAGTACTTC. This translates into CSVLRGNSNYEQYF.

Comment on this clone: This CDR3 is also generated by other DNA sequences in the sample. The chain recombines TRBV7-3 with TRBJ2-3; 8 bases agree with TRBD2. From germline, CDR1 is SGHTA and CDR2 FQGTGA. The V and J ends lost 3 bases and 3 bases, in that order; junction bases with no gene match: 5. The CDR3 loop spans 15 amino acids. The CDR3, as DNA: TGTGCCAGCAGCTTGGGACTAGGAGGGACAGATACGCAGTATTTT. It is translated as CASSLGLGGTDTQYF.

The chain couples TRBV18 to TRBJ2-5, with D hard to call. CDR1 is KGHSH, CDR2 LQKENI, per germline. Trimming stripped 0 bases from V and 3 bases from J, with 8 bases between. The CDR3 loop spans 14 amino acids. The CDR3 reads CASSPPGSKETQYF. The CDR3 region has the DNA TGTGCCAGCTCACCACCGGGCAGTAAAGAGACCCAGTACTTC.

The rearrangement uses TRBV28 and TRBJ2-7, with D unclear. CDR3 size: 13 residues. CDR1 MDHEN and CDR2 SYDVKM come from the germline V gene. V lost 5 bases to trimming and J lost 5 bases, with 13 bases between them. For the CDR3, the DNA is TGTGCCAGCAGTGCGCAATATCGGGACGAGCAGTACTTC. It yields the protein CASSAQYRDEQYF.